This T cell receptor (beta chain) emerged from a study of OX40 agonist ivuxolimab in advanced cancers. Study-level background: Ivuxolimab was an agonistic, fully human IgG2 monoclonal antibody directed against OX40 (CD134), a costimulatory receptor. Patients were allowed to have had prior anti-PD-1, anti-PD-L1 or anti-CTLA-4 therapy, and around 40% of the dose-escalation patients had previously received checkpoint inhibitors. Intravenous ivuxolimab was administered to patients every 2 weeks at six dose levels: 0.01, 0.1, 0.3, 1.5, 3 and 10 mg/kg. In the dose-escalation cohort, 65% to 85% of patients were male, and the mean age was approximately 60 years with a range of about 20 to 80. Peripheral TCRbeta sequencing aimed to test whether ivuxolimab altered TCR sequence diversity and caused clonal T-cell expansion. Of the approximately 50 patients in dose escalation, about 20 had hepatocellular carcinoma, roughly 15 had melanoma, 9 had renal cell carcinoma and 9 had head and neck cancer. The paper describes the monotherapy dose-escalation part (N of about 54 patients) of the phase I trial of ivuxolimab. Partial responses occurred in three dose-escalation patients, of whom one had hepatocellular carcinoma and two had cutaneous melanoma.

Genomic DNA was isolated from the sorted cells so that the TCRbeta CDR3 region could be sequenced. The immunoSEQ Assay was used to sequence the TCRbeta CDR3 regions. Entries here come from immuneACCESS through TCRdb and include only in-frame sequences with V and J called. Some clones fail to appear in such tables; in the studies checked, an unresolved V gene covers under half of the shortfall, and the cause of the remainder is unknown. The sample table lists roughly 100,000 clones, 90% of them with a count of one. In total, the top ten clones hold approximately 0.5% of the sample. The study at large found these results: On average, CD8+ T cells showed more expanded clones than CD4+ T cells after ivuxolimab. At doses of 0.1 to 3.0 mg/kg, clonal expansion of both CD4+ and CD8+ blood T cells was observed from baseline to week 6. The antigen specificity of the peripheral T cells that underwent clonal expansion was not determined. Partial responders in the 0.1-3.0 mg/kg groups had among the lowest normalized peripheral clonal expansion, especially among CD8+ T cells. Low levels of normalized T-cell clonal expansion were also seen in some patients who did not respond.

Relative to germline, V is 6 bases shorter and J is 0 bases shorter, with 12 bases between their ends. The germline V gene specifies SGHRS as CDR1 and YFSETQ as CDR2. From cysteine to phenylalanine, the CDR3 is 15 amino acids long. Only the CDR3 part of the read is kept: 45 bases, read in frame from the first base. The trial excluded patients who had a history of autoimmune disease or were on systemic immunosuppression. In every dose cohort, peripheral blood was drawn for TCR sequencing at baseline, cycle 4 day 1, and cycle 7 day 1. Samples came from an open-label, multicenter, first-in-human phase I dose-escalation trial of ivuxolimab. Adults with locally advanced or metastatic melanoma, renal cell carcinoma, hepatocellular carcinoma or head and neck squamous cell carcinoma were enrolled in the trial. Before TCR sequencing, CD4+ T cells and CD8+ T cells from peripheral blood were sorted into separate populations.

As for this clone: Its antigen is still unknown. No base quality values were provided; no much bigger clone lies one nucleotide off.

This TCR derives from an adult with an advanced solid tumor such as melanoma, head and neck, liver or kidney cancer. The specimen comprised CD4+ or CD8+ T cells sorted from blood, sampled in a trial of the OX40 agonist ivuxolimab. The rearrangement joined TRBV5-1 to TRBJ1-4; the D gene lacks a confident call. The sequence in DNA is TGCGCCAGCAAGGCAGTTCCAGCAACTAATGAAAAACTGTTTTTT. This yields the protein CASKAVPATNEKLFF.